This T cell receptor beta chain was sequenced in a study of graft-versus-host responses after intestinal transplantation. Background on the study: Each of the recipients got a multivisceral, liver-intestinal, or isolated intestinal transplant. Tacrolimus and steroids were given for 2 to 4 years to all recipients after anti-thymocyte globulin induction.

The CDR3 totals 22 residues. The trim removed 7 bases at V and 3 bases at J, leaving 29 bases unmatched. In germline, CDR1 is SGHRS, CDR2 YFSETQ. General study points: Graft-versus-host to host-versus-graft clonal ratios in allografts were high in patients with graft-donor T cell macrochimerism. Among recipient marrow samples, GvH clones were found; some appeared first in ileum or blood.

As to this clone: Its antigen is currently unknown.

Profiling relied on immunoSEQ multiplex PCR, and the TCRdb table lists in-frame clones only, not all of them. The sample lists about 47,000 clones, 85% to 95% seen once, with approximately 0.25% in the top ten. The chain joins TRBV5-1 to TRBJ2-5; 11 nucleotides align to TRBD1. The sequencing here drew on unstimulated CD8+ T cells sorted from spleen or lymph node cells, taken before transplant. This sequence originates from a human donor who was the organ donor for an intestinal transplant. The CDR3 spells CASHRYFRTESGTGGPKETQYF. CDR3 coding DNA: TGCGCCAGCCACCGATATTTCAGAACCGAATCCGGGACAGGGGGTCCTAAAGAGACCCAGTACTTC.